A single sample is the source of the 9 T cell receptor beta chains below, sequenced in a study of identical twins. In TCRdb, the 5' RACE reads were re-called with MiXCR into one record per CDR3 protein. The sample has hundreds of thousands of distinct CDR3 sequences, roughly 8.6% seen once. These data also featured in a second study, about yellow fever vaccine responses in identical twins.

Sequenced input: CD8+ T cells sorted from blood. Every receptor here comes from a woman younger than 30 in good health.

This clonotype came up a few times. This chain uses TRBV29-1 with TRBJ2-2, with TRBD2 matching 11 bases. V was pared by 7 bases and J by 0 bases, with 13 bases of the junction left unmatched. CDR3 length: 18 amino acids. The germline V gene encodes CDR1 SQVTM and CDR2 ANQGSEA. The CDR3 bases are TGCAGCGCATACTTTAGCGGGGGGGGCTTCGCGAACACCGGGGAGCTGTTTTTT. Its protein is CSAYFSGGGFANTGELFF.

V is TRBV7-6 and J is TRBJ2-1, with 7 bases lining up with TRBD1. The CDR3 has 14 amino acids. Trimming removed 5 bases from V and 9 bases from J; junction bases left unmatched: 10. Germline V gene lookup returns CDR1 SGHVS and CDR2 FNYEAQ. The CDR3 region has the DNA TGTGCCAGCAGCCCCTGGACAGGCTTTGGTGAGCAGTTCTTC. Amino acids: CASSPWTGFGEQFF.

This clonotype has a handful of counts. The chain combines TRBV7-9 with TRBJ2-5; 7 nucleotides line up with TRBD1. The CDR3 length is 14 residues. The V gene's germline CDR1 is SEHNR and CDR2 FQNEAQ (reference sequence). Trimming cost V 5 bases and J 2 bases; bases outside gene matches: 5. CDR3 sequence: CASSHPGQQETQYF. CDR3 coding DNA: TGTGCCAGCAGCCATCCGGGACAGCAAGAGACCCAGTACTTC.

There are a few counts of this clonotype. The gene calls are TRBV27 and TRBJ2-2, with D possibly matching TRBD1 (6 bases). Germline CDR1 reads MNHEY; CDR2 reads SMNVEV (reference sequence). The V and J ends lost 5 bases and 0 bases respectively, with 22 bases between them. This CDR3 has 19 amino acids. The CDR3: CASSPPRQAGFSNTGELFF. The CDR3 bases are TGTGCCAGCAGTCCTCCACGACAGGCGGGTTTCTCGAACACCGGGGAGCTGTTTTTT.

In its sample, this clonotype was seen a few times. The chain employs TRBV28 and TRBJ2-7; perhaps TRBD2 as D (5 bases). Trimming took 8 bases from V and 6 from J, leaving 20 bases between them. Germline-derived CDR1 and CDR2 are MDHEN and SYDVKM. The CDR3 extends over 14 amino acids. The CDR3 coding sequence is TGTGCCAGCTGGTCCGCAATAGGTCGGGGCGAGCAGTACTTC. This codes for CASWSAIGRGEQYF. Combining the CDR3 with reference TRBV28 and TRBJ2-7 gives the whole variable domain DVKVTQSSRYLVKRTGEKVFLECVQDMDHENMFWYRQDPGLGLRLIYFSYDVKMKEKGDIPEGYSVSREKKERFSLILESASTNQTSMYLCASWSAIGRGEQYFGPGTRLTVT.

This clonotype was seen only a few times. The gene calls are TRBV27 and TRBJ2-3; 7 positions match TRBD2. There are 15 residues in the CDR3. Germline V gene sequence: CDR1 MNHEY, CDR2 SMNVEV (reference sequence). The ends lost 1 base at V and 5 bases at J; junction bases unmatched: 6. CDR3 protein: CASSLYQRDVDTQYF. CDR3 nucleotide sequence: TGTGCCAGCAGTTTATATCAGCGGGACGTAGATACGCAGTATTTT.

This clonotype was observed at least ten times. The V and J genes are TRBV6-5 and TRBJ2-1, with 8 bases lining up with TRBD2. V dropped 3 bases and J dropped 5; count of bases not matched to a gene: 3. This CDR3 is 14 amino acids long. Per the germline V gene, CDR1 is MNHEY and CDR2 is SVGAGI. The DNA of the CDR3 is TGTGCCAGCAGTTATTCGGGGGGGAACAATGAGCAGTTCTTC. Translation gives CASSYSGGNNEQFF.

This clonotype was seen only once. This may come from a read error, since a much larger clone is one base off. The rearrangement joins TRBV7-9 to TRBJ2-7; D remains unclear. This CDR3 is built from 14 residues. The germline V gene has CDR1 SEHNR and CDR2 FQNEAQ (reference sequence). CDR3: CASSPRVQTYELYF. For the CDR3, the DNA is TGTGCCAGCAGCCCCCGAGTACAGACCTACGAGCTGTACTTC.

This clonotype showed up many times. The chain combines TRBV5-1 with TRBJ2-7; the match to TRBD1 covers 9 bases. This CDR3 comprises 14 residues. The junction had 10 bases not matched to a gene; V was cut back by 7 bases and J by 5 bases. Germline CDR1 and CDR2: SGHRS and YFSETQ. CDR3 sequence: CASCSGTGLDEQYF. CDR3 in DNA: TGCGCCAGCTGTTCCGGGACAGGGCTAGACGAGCAGTACTTC.